One and the same sample provided the 7 T cell receptor beta chains below, sequenced in a study of persistence of HIV-infected CD4 T cells. Sequencing used immunoSEQ version 4 in survey mode. Profiled with immunoSEQ multiplex PCR; TCRdb holds only in-frame clones, not every one. The profile shows under 35,000 clones, around 70% of them singletons. The stimulus was an HIV-1 Gag 15-mer peptide pool, 0.85 to 1 ug/peptide/mL. Responding CD4+ T cells were sorted by upregulation of both CD40 ligand and CD69. Their cognate antigens are unknown. This sample comprised CD4+ T cells sorted from PBMCs after roughly 20-hour stimulation, obtained from a patient who received antiretroviral therapy. Source of these receptors: an adult man with HIV who was CMV-seropositive.

This chain links TRBV28 with TRBJ1-6; D may be TRBD1 (6 bases). Germline V gene data show CDR1 as MDHEN and CDR2 as SYDVKM. Trimming left V 1 base short and J 0 bases short, with 16 bases between. This CDR3 spans 19 amino acids. CDR3: CASSLFSRQVSSYNSPLHF. The CDR3 DNA sequence: TGTGCCAGCAGTTTATTCTCCCGACAGGTTAGCTCCTATAATTCACCCCTCCACTTT.

This sequence joins TRBV6-4 and TRBJ2-3; D is perhaps TRBD1 or TRBD2 (5 bases each). Trimming took off 5 bases at V and 2 bases at J, with 11 bases between the two ends. CDR3 length equals 14 residues. CDR1 and CDR2 from the germline V gene are MRHNA and SNTAGT. The CDR3 nucleotides read TGTGCCAGCAGTTCCGGGACCTTCACAGATACGCAGTATTTT. This gives the protein CASSSGTFTDTQYF.

The chain combines TRBV7-9 with TRBJ2-7; D is unresolved. V lost 5 bases, J lost 4 bases, and 6 bases lay in between. This CDR3 comprises 11 residues. CDR1 is SEHNR and CDR2 is FQNEAQ in the germline V gene (reference sequence). Here the CDR3 reads CASSPHYEQYF. The CDR3, as DNA: TGTGCCAGCAGCCCTCATTACGAGCAGTACTTC.

The chain has TRBV6-5 and TRBJ2-7; no reliable D call. Germline V gives CDR1 MNHEY, CDR2 SVGAGI. CDR3 length equals 16 residues. Trimming stripped 4 bases from V and 4 bases from J, with 20 bases between. CDR3 nucleotides: TGTGCCAGCAGTTTATCGGCGGCAGGAGATAAGTACGAGCAGTACTTC. Protein product: CASSLSAAGDKYEQYF.

J is TRBJ2-3 and V is TRBV27; D perhaps matches TRBD2 (7 bases). The CDR3 is 14 amino acids. In germline, CDR1 is MNHEY, CDR2 SMNVEV (reference sequence). The V end was cut by 4 bases, the J end by 4 bases, with 12 bases between. The chain's CDR3 is CASSYEGGADTQYF. The DNA for the CDR3 is TGTGCCAGCAGTTACGAGGGGGGGGCAGATACGCAGTATTTT.

The chain is built from TRBV19 and TRBJ2-1; D may be TRBD2 (5 bases). The CDR3 is 14 residues long. From germline, CDR1 is LNHDA and CDR2 SQIVND (reference sequence). Trimming removed 8 bases at V and 4 bases at J, with 15 bases between. Here the CDR3 reads CASRTSGSYNEQFF. CDR3 in DNA: TGTGCCAGTCGGACGAGCGGATCTTACAATGAGCAGTTCTTC.

Within the sample, this clone is medium-sized. V is TRBV5-6 and J is TRBJ2-7; unclear D gene. The CDR3 totals 14 residues. V lost 1 base and J lost 2, with 10 bases in between. From germline, CDR1 is SGHDT and CDR2 YYEEEE. CDR3: CASSLIDTAYEQYF. The DNA for the CDR3 is TGTGCCAGCAGCTTGATCGACACCGCCTACGAGCAGTACTTC.